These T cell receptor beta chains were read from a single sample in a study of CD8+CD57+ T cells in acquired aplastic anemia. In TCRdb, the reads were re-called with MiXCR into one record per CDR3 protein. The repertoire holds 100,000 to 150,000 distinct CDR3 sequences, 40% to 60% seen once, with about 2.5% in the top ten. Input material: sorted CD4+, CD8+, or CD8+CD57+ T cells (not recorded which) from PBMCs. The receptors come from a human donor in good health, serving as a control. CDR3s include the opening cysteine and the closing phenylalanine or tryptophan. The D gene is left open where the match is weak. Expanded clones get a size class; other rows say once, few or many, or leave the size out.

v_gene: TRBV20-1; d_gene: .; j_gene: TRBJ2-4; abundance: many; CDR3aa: CSARLGELAKNIQYF; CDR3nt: TGCAGTGCTAGACTCGGGGAGCTAGCCAAAAACATTCAGTACTTC
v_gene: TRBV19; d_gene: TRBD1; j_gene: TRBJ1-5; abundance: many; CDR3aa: CASRLLGGRGTGNQPQHF; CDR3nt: TGTGCCAGTAGACTACTCGGGGGCAGGGGGACTGGCAATCAGCCCCAGCATTTT
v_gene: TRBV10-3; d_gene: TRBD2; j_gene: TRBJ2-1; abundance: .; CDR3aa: CVITDGRGGNNEQFF; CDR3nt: TGTGTCATCACTGATGGGCGGGGGGGGAACAATGAGCAGTTCTTC
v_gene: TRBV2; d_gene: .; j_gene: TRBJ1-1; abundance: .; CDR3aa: CASSFDYTEAFF; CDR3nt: TGTGCCAGCAGCTTCGATTACACTGAAGCTTTCTTT
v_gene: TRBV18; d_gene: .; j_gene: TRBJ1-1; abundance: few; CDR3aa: CASSPTGQTEAFF; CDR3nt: TGTGCCAGCTCGCCGACAGGTCAAACTGAAGCTTTCTTT
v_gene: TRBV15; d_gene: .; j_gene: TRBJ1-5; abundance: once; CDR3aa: CATSSKGVRDSNQPQHF; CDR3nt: TGTGCCACCAGCAGCAAGGGGGTCAGGGATAGCAATCAGCCCCAGCATTTT
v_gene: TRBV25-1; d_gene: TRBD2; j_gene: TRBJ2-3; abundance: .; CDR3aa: CASRSGGLAGGHTQYF; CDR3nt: TGTGCCAGCAGGAGTGGGGGACTAGCGGGGGGTCATACGCAGTATTTT
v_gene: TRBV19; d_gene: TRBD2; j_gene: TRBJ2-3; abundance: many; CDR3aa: CASTSGTSSGTQYF; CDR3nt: TGTGCCAGTACCTCCGGGACTAGTAGCGGTACGCAGTATTTT
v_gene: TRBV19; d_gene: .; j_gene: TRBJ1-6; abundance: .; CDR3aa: CASSIGTRYNSPLHF; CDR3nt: TGTGCCAGTAGTATAGGCACCAGATATAATTCACCCCTCCACTTT
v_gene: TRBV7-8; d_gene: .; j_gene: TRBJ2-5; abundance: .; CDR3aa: CASSSQPGHQETQYF; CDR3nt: TGTGCCAGCAGCTCACAGCCGGGACACCAAGAGACCCAGTACTTC
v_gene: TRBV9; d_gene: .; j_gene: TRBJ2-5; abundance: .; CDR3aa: CASSVRSLETQYF; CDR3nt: TGTGCCAGCAGCGTTAGGAGCTTGGAGACCCAGTACTTC
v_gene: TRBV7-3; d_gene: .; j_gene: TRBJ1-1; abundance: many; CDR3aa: CASSFGFNTEAFF; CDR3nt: TGTGCCAGCAGCTTCGGCTTTAACACTGAAGCTTTCTTT
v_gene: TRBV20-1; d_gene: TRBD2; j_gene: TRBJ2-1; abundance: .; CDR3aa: CSAGGLAGAVDEQFF; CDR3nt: TGCAGTGCTGGGGGGCTAGCGGGGGCTGTCGATGAGCAGTTCTTC
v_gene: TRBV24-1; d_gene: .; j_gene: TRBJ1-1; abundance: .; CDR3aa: CATGRLVAPDTEAFF; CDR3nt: TGTGCCACCGGTCGTCTTGTTGCTCCCGACACTGAAGCTTTCTTT
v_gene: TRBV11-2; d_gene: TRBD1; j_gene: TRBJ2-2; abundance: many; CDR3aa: CASSSWDSLNTGELFF; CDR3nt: TGTGCCAGCAGCTCCTGGGACAGCTTGAACACCGGGGAGCTGTTTTTT
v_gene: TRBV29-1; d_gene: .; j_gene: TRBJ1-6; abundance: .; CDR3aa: CSVRAGGNSPLHF; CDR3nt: TGCAGCGTTCGGGCAGGTGGTAATTCACCCCTCCACTTT
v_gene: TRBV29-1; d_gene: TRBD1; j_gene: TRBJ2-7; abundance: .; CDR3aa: CSAGTGVSYEQYF; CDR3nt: TGCAGCGCTGGGACAGGGGTCTCCTACGAGCAGTACTTC
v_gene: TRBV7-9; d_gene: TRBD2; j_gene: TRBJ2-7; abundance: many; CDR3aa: CASSLAVRGGANEQYF; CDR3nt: TGTGCCAGCAGCTTAGCGGTTCGCGGGGGGGCGAACGAGCAGTACTTC
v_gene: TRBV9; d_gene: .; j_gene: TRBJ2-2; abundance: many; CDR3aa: CASSVVWGFGELFF; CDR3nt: TGTGCCAGCAGCGTAGTATGGGGTTTCGGGGAGCTGTTTTTT
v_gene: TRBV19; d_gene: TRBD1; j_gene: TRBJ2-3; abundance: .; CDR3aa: CASSLGTGADTQYF; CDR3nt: TGTGCCAGTAGTCTCGGGACAGGGGCAGATACGCAGTATTTT
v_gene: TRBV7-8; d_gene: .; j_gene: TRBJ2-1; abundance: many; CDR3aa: CASSSNRVNEQFF; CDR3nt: TGTGCCAGCAGCTCCAACAGGGTTAATGAGCAGTTCTTC
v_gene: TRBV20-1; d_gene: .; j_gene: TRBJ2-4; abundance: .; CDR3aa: CSARDGGGLNIQYF; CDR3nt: TGCAGTGCTAGAGATGGAGGGGGGCTAAACATTCAGTACTTC
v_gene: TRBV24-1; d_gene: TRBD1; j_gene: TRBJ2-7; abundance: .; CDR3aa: CATSAWGTGDHYEQYF; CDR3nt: TGTGCCACCAGTGCCTGGGGGACAGGGGATCACTACGAGCAGTACTTC
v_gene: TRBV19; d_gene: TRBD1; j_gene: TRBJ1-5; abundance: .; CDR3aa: CASRPGTVDQPQHF; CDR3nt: TGTGCCAGTAGGCCCGGGACAGTCGATCAGCCCCAGCATTTT
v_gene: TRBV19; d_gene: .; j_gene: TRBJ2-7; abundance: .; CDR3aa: CASRGDSGSYEQYF; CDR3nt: TGTGCCAGTAGGGGGGATAGCGGCTCCTACGAGCAGTACTTC
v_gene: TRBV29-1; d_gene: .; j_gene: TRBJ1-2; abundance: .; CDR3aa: CSVQLAGGYGYTF; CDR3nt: TGCAGCGTTCAACTAGCGGGGGGGTATGGCTACACCTTC
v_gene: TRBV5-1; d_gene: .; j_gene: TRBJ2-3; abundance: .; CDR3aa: CASSFFYSVDTQYF; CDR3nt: TGCGCCAGCAGCTTCTTTTACTCAGTGGATACGCAGTATTTT
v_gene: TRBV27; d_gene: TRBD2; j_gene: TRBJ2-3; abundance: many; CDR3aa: CASSWRVGTSYTDTQYF; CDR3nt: TGTGCCAGCAGTTGGAGGGTTGGGACTAGCTACACAGATACGCAGTATTTT
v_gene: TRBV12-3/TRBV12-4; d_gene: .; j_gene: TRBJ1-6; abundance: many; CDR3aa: CASSKSSYNSPLHF; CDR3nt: TGTGCCAGCAGCAAAAGCTCCTATAATTCACCCCTCCACTTT
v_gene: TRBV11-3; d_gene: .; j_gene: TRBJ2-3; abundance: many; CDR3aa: CASSVTRLSDTQYF; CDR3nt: TGTGCCAGCAGCGTGACTAGACTCTCAGATACGCAGTATTTT
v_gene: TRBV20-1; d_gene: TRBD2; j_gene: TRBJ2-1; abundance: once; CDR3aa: CSADTTSGGPDEQFF; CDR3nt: TGCAGTGCTGACACGACTAGCGGGGGACCGGATGAGCAGTTCTTC
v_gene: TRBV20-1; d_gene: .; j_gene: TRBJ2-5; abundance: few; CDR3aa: CSASSSTASDETQYF; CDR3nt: TGCAGTGCCAGCAGCTCTACCGCCTCGGACGAGACCCAGTACTTC
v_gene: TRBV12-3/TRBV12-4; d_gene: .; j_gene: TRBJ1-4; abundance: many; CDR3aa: CASRGRQSEKLFF; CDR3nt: TGTGCCAGCAGGGGGCGCCAGAGTGAAAAACTGTTTTTT
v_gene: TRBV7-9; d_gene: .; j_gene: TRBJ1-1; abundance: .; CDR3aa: CASSFPPNTEAFF; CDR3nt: TGTGCCAGCAGCTTCCCACCGAACACTGAAGCTTTCTTT
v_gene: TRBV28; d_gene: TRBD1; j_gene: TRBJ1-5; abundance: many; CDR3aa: CASIGQGSHQPQHF; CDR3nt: TGTGCCAGCATAGGACAGGGGAGCCATCAGCCCCAGCATTTT
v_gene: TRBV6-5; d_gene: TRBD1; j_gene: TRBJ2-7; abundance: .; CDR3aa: CASSYQPGQGREQYF; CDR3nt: TGTGCCAGCAGTTACCAACCGGGACAGGGGCGCGAGCAGTACTTC
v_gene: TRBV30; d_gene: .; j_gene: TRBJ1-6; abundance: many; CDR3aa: CAWRVANSPLHF; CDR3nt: TGTGCCTGGAGAGTGGCGAATTCACCCCTCCACTTT
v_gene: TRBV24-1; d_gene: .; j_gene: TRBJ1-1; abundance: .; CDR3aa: CATSGAKGAEAFF; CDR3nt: TGTGCCACCAGTGGGGCGAAGGGAGCTGAAGCTTTCTTT
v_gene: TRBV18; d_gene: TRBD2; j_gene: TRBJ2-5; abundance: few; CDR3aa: CASSPGLAGRGETQYF; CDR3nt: TGTGCCAGCTCACCGGGACTAGCGGGCCGGGGAGAGACCCAGTACTTC
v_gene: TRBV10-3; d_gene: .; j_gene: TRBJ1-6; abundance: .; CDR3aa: CAISESRRSSSYNSPLHF; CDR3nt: TGTGCCATCAGTGAGTCGCGTAGATCAAGCTCCTATAATTCACCCCTCCACTTT
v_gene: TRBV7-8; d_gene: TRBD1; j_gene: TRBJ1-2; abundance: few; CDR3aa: CASSLVRGHGYTF; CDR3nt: TGTGCCAGCAGCTTAGTCAGGGGGCACGGCTACACCTTC
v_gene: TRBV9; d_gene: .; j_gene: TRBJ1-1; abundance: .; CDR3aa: CASSSPVNTEAFF; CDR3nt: TGTGCCAGCAGCTCACCAGTGAACACTGAAGCTTTCTTT
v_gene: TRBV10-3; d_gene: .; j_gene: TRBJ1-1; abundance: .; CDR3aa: CASKGEANTEGFF; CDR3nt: TGTGCCTCCAAAGGTGAAGCTAACACTGAAGGTTTCTTC
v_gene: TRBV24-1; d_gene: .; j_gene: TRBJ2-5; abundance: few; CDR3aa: CATSDPYWGETQYF; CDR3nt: TGTGCCACCAGTGATCCCTACTGGGGAGAGACCCAGTACTTC
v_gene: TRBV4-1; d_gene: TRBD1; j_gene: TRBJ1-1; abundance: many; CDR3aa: CASSQPAQGPAEAFF; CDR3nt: TGCGCCAGCAGCCAACCGGCACAGGGGCCAGCTGAAGCTTTCTTT
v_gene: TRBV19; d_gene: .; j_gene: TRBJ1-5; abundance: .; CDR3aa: CASSSLGGGNQPQHF; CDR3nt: TGTGCCAGTAGTTCGCTTGGGGGGGGCAATCAGCCCCAGCATTTT
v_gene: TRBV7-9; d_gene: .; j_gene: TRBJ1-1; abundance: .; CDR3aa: CASSQVVAGF; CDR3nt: TGTGCCAGCAGCCAAGTTGTTGCGGGGTTT